This is a list of T cell receptor beta chains from one sample in a study of technical replicates of blood from several donors. Sequenced by immunoSEQ multiplex PCR; TCRdb stores in-frame clones only, minus some. The sample records approximately 70,000 clones, approximately 91% being singletons. Sequencing was carried out using PBMCs. These receptors came from a human donor in good health. Some clones in this sample may be carry-over from other donors' samples. Each CDR3 is given without its conserved first and last residue. D genes are given only for firm matches.

>TRBV6-1|TRBJ1-1|TRBD1
ASSEGTGNTEAF
>TRBV19|TRBJ2-7|TRBD2
ASSSGGSYEQY
>TRBV12-5|TRBJ1-2|TRBD1
ASGVKTGTGKRH
>TRBV7-6|TRBJ2-7|.
ASSPQQAGEQY
>TRBV7-2|TRBJ2-1|TRBD2
ASSTGGLAAKQF
>TRBV5-1|TRBJ1-1|TRBD1
ASSVGHTGDTEAF
>TRBV2|TRBJ2-1|TRBD2
ASSGASGGPTEQF
>TRBV2|TRBJ1-2|TRBD1
ASTLRPGQGGNGYT
>TRBV19|TRBJ1-5|TRBD1
ASSIRTGGERPQH
>TRBV29-1|TRBJ2-1|.
SVLWREHYNEQF
>TRBV7-3|TRBJ1-1|.
ASSRSRDTEAF
>TRBV5-1|TRBJ2-7|TRBD1
ASSFLDRAEQY
>TRBV5-4|TRBJ1-1|.
ASSLPGRGATEAF
>TRBV5-6|TRBJ2-3|TRBD2
ASSPGTSGWGDTQY
>TRBV19|TRBJ2-1|.
ASSIERAGGGNEQF
>TRBV13|TRBJ2-1|TRBD2
ASSLMGSSGSRAEQF
>TRBV10-1|TRBJ2-1|TRBD2
ASRGLAGGPSYNEQF
>TRBV6-1|TRBJ1-2|.
ASTPVGANYGYT
>TRBV30|TRBJ1-2|.
AWSVITGRDYGYT
>TRBV18|TRBJ2-7|TRBD2
ASSAGTSGHYEQY
>TRBV2|TRBJ2-7|TRBD2
ASRPTSGGADEQY
>TRBV7-9|TRBJ1-2|TRBD1
ASSLSDRGNYGYT
>TRBV30|TRBJ1-1|.
AWTGGATEAF
>TRBV18|TRBJ2-7|.
ASSPYGGEQY
>TRBV4-2|TRBJ2-5|.
ASSQDLTEETQY
>TRBV7-2|TRBJ2-3|TRBD2
ASSLLGLAKDTQY
>TRBV6-6|TRBJ1-5|.
ASSYGPSGINQPQH
>TRBV7-2|TRBJ2-5|TRBD1
ASLRQGKGVKTQY
>TRBV30|TRBJ2-2|TRBD1
AWTSNDRGRTGELF
>TRBV7-6|TRBJ2-7|.
ASSPDQGGSYEQY
>TRBV13|TRBJ2-7|.
ASSLVLGYEQY
>TRBV19|TRBJ1-3|.
ASTQGLRSGNTIY
>TRBV20-1|TRBJ2-3|.
SARPRDTQY
>TRBV27|TRBJ1-2|.
ASSTSQGGYGYT
>TRBV19|TRBJ1-2|.
ASSISGGSHGYT